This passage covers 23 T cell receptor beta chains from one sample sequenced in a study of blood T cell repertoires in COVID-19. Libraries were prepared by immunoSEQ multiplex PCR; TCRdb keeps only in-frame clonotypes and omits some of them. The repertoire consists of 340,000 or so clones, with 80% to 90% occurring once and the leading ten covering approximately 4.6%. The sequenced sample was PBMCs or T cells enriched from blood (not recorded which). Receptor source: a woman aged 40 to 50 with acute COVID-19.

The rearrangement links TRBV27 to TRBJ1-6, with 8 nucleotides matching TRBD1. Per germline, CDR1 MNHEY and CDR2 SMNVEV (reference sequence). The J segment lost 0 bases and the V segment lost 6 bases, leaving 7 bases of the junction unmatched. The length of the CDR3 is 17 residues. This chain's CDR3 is CASSMGDRSSYNSPLHF. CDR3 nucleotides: TGTGCCAGCAGCATGGGGGACAGGAGCTCCTATAATTCACCCCTCCACTTT.

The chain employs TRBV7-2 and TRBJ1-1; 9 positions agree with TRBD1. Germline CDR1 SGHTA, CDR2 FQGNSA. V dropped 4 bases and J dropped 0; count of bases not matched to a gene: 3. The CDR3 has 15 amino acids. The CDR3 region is CASSSGQGLNTEAFF. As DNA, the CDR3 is TGTGCCAGCAGCTCGGGACAGGGTCTGAACACTGAAGCTTTCTTT.

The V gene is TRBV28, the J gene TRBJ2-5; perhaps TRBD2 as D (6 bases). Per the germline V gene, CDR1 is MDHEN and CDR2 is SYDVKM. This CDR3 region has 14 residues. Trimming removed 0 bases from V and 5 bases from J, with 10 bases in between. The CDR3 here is CASSLWGGEETQYF. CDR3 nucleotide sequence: TGTGCCAGCAGTTTATGGGGAGGAGAGGAGACCCAGTACTTC.

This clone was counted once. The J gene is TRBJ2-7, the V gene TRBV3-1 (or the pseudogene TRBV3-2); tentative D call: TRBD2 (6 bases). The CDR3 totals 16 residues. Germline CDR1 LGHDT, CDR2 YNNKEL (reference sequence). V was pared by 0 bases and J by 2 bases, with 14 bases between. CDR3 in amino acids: CASSQDGGYLPYEQYF. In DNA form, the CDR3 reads TGTGCCAGCAGCCAAGACGGGGGATATCTTCCCTACGAGCAGTACTTC.

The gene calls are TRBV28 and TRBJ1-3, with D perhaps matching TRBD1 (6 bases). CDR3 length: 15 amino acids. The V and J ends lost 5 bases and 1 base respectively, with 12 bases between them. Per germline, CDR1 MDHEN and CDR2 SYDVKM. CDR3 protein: CASSADRPSGNTIYF. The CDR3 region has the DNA TGTGCCAGCAGTGCGGACAGACCTTCTGGAAACACCATATATTTT.

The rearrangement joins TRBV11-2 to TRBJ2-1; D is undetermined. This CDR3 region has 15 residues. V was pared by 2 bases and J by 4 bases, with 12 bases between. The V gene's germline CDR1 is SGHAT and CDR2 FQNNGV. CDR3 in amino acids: CASSLRLRGYNEQFF. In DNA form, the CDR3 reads TGTGCCAGCAGCTTAAGACTTCGTGGGTACAATGAGCAGTTCTTC.

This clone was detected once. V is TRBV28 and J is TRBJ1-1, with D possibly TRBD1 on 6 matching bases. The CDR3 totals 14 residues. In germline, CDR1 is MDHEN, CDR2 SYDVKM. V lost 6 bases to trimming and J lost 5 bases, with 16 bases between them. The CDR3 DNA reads TGTGCCAGCAGGGGCCCACAGGGATGGACTGAAGCTTTCTTT. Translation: CASRGPQGWTEAFF.

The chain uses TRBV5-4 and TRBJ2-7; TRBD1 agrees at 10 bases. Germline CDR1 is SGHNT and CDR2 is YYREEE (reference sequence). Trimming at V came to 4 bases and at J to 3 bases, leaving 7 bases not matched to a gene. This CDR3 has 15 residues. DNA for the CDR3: TGTGCCAGCAGCAGCGGGACAGGGGCTGTCTACGAGCAGTACTTC. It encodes CASSSGTGAVYEQYF.

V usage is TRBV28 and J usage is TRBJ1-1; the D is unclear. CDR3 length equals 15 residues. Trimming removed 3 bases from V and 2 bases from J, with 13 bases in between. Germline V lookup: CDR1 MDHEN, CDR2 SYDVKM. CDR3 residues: CASSFLRYRNTEAFF. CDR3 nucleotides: TGTGCCAGCAGTTTCCTCAGGTATCGAAACACTGAAGCTTTCTTT.

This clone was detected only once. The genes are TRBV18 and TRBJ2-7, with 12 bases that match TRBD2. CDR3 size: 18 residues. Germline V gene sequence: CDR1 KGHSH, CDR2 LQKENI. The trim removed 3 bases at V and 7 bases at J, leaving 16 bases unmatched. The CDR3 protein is CASSPARLLAGGPGEQYF. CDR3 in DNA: TGTGCCAGCTCACCGGCCCGGCTTCTAGCGGGGGGGCCGGGGGAGCAGTACTTC.

In DNA, the CDR3 is TGTGCCACCATGGTAGGGGTTAACACTGAAGCTTTCTTT. Residues: CATMVGVNTEAFF. This chain joins TRBV15 and TRBJ1-1; a possible D gene is TRBD1 (5 bases). V was clipped by 7 bases and J by 2 bases, with 11 bases between them. CDR1 and CDR2 (germline): LNHNV, YYDKDF (reference sequence). The CDR3 is 13 amino acids.

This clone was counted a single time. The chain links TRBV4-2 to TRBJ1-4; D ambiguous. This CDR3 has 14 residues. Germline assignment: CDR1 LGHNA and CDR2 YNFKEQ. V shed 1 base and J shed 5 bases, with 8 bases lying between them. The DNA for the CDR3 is TGTGCCAGCAGCCAAGCCGGGGTGAATGAAAAACTGTTTTTT. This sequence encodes CASSQAGVNEKLFF.

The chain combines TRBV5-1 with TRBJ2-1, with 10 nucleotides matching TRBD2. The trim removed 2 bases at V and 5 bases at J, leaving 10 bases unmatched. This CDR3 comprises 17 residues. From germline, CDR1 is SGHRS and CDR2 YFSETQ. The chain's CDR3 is CASSLEEGLAVHNEQFF. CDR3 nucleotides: TGCGCCAGCAGCTTAGAGGAAGGACTAGCGGTTCACAATGAGCAGTTCTTC. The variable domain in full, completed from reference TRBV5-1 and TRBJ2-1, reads KAGVTQTPRYLIKTRGQQVTLSCSPISGHRSVSWYQQTPGQGLQFLFEYFSETQRNKGNFPGRFSGRQFSNSRSEMNVSTLELGDSALYLCASSLEEGLAVHNEQFFGPGTRLTVL.

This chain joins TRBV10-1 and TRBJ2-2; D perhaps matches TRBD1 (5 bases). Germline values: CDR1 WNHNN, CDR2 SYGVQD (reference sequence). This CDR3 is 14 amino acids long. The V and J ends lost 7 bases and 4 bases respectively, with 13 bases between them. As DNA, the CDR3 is TGCGCCAGCATCCAGGGTGAAGGCACCGGGGAGCTGTTTTTT. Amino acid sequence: CASIQGEGTGELFF.

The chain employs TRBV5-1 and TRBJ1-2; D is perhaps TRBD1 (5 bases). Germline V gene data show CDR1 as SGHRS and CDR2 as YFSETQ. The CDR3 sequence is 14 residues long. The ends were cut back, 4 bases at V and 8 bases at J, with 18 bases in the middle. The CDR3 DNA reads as TGCGCCAGCAGCCAGGGCACGGGTAGAGAAGGCTACACCTTC. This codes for CASSQGTGREGYTF.

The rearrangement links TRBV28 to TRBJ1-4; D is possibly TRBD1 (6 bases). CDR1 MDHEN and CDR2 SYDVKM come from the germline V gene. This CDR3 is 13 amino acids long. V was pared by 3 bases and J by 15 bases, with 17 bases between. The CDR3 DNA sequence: TGTGCCAGCAGTTTCTTAGTACAGGGTCTAGTGTTTTTT. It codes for CASSFLVQGLVFF. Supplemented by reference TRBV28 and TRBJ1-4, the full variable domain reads DVKVTQSSRYLVKRTGEKVFLECVQDMDHENMFWYRQDPGLGLRLIYFSYDVKMKEKGDIPEGYSVSREKKERFSLILESASTNQTSMYLCASSFLVQGLVFFGSGTQLSVL.

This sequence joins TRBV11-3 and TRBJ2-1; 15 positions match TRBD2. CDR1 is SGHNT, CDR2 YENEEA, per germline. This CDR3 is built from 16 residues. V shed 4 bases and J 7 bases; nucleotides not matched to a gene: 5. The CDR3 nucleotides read TGTGCCAGCAGCTGGGGACTAGCGGGGGGAAAGAATGAGCAGTTCTTC. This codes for CASSWGLAGGKNEQFF.

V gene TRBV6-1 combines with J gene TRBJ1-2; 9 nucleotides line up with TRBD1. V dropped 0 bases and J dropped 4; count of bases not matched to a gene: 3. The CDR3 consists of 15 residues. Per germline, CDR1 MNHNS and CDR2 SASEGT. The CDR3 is CASSEARDRAYGYTF. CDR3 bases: TGTGCCAGCAGTGAAGCCCGGGACAGGGCCTATGGCTACACCTTC.

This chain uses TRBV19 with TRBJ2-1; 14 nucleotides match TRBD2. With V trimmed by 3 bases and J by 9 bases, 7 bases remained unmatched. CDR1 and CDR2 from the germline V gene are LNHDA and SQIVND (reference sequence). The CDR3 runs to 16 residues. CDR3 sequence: CASSITTSGRAGEQFF. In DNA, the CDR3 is TGTGCCAGTAGTATCACGACTAGCGGGAGGGCCGGTGAGCAGTTCTTC.

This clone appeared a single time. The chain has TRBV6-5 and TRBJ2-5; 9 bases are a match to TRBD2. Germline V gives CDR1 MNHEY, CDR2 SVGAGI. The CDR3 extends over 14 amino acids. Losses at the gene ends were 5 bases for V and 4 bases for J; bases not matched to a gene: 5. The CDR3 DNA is TGTGCCAGCAGTCCTAGCGGGGTGGGAGAGACCCAGTACTTC. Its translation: CASSPSGVGETQYF.

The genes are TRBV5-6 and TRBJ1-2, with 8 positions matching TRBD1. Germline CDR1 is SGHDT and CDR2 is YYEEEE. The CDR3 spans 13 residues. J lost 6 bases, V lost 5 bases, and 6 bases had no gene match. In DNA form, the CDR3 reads TGTGCCAGCAGATTTACAGGGGGGGATGGCTACACCTTC. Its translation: CASRFTGGDGYTF. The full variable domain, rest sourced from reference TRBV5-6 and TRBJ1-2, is DAGVTQSPTHLIKTRGQQVTLRCSPKSGHDTVSWYQQALGQGPQFIFQYYEEEERQRGNFPDRFSGHQFPNYSSELNVNALLLGDSALYLCASRFTGGDGYTFGSGTRLTVV.

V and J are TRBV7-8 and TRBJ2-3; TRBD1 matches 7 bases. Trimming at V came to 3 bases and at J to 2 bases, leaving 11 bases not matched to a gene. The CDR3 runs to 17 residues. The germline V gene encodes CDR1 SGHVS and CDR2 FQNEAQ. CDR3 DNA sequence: TGTGCCAGCAGCTTTGCCCGGGACAGAGCCTACACAGATACGCAGTATTTT. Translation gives CASSFARDRAYTDTQYF.

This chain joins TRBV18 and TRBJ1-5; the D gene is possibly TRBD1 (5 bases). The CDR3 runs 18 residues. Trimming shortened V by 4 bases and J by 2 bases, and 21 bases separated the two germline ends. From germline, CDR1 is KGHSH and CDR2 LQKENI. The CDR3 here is CASSQDRIYSAGNQPQHF. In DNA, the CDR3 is TGTGCCAGCTCACAAGACAGAATCTATTCCGCTGGCAATCAGCCCCAGCATTTT.